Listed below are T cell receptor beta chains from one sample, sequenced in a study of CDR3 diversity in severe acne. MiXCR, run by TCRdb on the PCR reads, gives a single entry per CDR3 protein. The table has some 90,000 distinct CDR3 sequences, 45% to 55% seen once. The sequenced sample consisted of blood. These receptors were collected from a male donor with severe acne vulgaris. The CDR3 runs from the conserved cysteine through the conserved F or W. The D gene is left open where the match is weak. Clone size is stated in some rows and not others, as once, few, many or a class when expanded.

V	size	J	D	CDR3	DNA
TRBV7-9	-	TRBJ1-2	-	CASSSAVTPRHIGYTF	TGTGCCAGCAGTTCCGCAGTGACTCCAAGGCATATTGGCTACACCTTC
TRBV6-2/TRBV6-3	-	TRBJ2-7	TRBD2	CASNPGTSGYEQYF	TGTGCCAGCAACCCCGGGACTAGCGGCTACGAGCAGTACTTC
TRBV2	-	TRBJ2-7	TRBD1	CASSEAGGFSYEQYF	TGTGCCAGCAGTGAAGCAGGGGGCTTCTCCTACGAGCAGTACTTC
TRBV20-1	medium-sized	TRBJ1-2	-	CSADLRGAGRGYTF	TGCAGTGCTGACTTGCGAGGGGCAGGTCGTGGCTACACCTTC
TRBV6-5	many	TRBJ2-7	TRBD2	CASTAGLAGTYEQYF	TGTGCCAGCACCGCGGGTCTAGCGGGAACCTACGAGCAGTACTTC
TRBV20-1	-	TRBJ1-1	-	CSGTLNTEAFF	TGCAGTGGGACCCTGAACACTGAAGCTTTCTTT
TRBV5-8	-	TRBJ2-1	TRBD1	CASSDGTGGGIEQCSYNEQFF	TGTGCCAGCAGCGATGGGACAGGGGGCGGGATCGAACAGTGCTCCTACAATGAGCAGTTCTTC
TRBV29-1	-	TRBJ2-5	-	CSVRRPKETQYF	TGCAGCGTTCGCCGGCCAAAAGAGACCCAGTACTTC
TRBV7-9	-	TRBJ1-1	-	CASSQARGGTEAFF	TGTGCCAGCAGCCAAGCTAGAGGGGGCACTGAAGCTTTCTTT
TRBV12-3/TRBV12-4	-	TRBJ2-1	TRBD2	CASSSSGRGEQFF	TGTGCCAGCAGTTCCAGCGGGAGGGGTGAGCAGTTCTTC
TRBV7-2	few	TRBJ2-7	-	CASSLIPHEQYF	TGTGCCAGCAGCTTAATCCCCCACGAGCAGTACTTC
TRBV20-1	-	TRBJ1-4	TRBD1	CSARNRQGEEKLFF	TGCAGTGCTAGAAACCGACAGGGGGAGGAAAAACTGTTTTTT
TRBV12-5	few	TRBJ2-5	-	CAWKSRQKLQETQYF	TGTGCTTGGAAGAGCCGACAGAAACTCCAAGAGACCCAGTACTTC
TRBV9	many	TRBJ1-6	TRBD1	CASSVTGGNSPLHF	TGTGCCAGCAGCGTCACAGGGGGGAATTCACCCCTCCACTTT
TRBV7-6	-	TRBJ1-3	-	CASSRTLSGNTIYF	TGTGCCAGCAGTCGGACACTCTCTGGAAACACCATATATTTT
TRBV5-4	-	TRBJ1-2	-	CASSLGADRTGYTF	TGTGCCAGCAGCTTGGGGGCAGACAGGACTGGCTACACCTTC
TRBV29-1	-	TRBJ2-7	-	CSVVFVDASEQYF	TGCAGCGTTGTCTTTGTGGACGCCTCCGAGCAGTACTTC
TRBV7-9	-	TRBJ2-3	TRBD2	CASSKGLAGGHTQYF	TGTGCCAGCAGTAAAGGACTAGCGGGGGGGCATACGCAGTATTTT
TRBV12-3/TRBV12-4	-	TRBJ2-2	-	CASRVRGNTGELFF	TGTGCCAGCAGAGTTCGGGGGAACACCGGGGAGCTGTTTTTT
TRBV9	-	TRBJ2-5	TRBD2	CASSPAGSGGETQYF	TGTGCCAGCAGCCCTGCCGGTTCGGGAGGAGAGACCCAGTACTTC
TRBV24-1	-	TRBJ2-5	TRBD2	CATSDFLAGGPRQETQYF	TGTGCCACCAGTGATTTCCTAGCGGGGGGGCCTAGGCAAGAGACCCAGTACTTC
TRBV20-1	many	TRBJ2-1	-	CSARDSGDSSSYNEQFF	TGCAGTGCTAGAGATTCGGGGGACTCGAGCTCCTACAATGAGCAGTTCTTC
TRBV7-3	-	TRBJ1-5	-	CASSGTRRRWLIRNQPQHF	TGTGCCAGCAGCGGAACCAGGAGGCGTTGGTTAATTCGCAATCAGCCCCAGCATTTT
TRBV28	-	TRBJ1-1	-	CASIPSPGGSEAFF	TGTGCCAGCATTCCGAGCCCGGGCGGGTCAGAAGCTTTCTTT
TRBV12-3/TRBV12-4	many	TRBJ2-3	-	CASSPAPPEEDTQYF	TGTGCCAGCAGTCCAGCACCGCCCGAGGAAGATACGCAGTATTTT
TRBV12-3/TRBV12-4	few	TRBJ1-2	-	CASSFGGGYGYTF	TGTGCCAGCAGTTTCGGGGGAGGATATGGCTACACCTTC
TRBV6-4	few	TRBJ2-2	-	CASSVPGDTGELFF	TGTGCCAGCAGTGTCCCAGGGGACACCGGGGAGCTGTTTTTT
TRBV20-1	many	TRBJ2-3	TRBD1	CSGWTGDGTDTQYF	TGCAGTGGGTGGACAGGGGATGGCACAGATACGCAGTATTTT
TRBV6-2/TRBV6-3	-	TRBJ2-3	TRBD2	CASSCYSGDTDTQYF	TGTGCCAGCAGTTGTTATAGCGGGGACACAGATACGCAGTATTTT